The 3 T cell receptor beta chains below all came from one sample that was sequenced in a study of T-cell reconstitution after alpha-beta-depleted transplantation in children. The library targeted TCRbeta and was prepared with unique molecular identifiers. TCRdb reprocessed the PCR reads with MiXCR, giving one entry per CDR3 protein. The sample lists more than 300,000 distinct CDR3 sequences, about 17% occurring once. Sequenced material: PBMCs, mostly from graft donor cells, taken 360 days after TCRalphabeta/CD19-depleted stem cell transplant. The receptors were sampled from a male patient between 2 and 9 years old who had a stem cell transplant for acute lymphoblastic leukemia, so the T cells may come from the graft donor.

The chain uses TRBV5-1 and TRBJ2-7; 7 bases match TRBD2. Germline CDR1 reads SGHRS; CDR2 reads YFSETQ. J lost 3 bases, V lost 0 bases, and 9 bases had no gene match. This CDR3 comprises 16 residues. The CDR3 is CASSLEGLSGYYEQYF. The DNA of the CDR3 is TGCGCCAGCAGCTTGGAAGGGCTTAGCGGGTACTACGAGCAGTACTTC.

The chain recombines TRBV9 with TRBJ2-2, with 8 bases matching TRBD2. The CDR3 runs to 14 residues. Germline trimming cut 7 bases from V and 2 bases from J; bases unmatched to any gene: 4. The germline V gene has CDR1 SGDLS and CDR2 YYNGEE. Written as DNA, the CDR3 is TGTGCCAGCGGTAGCGGGGCTAACACCGGGGAGCTGTTTTTT. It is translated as CASGSGANTGELFF.

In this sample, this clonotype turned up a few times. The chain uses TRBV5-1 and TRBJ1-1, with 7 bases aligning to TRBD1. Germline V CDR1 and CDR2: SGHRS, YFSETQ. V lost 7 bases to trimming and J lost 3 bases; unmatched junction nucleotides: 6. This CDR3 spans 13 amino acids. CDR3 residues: CASSDRTYTEAFF. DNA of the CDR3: TGCGCCAGCTCGGACAGGACTTACACTGAAGCTTTCTTT.